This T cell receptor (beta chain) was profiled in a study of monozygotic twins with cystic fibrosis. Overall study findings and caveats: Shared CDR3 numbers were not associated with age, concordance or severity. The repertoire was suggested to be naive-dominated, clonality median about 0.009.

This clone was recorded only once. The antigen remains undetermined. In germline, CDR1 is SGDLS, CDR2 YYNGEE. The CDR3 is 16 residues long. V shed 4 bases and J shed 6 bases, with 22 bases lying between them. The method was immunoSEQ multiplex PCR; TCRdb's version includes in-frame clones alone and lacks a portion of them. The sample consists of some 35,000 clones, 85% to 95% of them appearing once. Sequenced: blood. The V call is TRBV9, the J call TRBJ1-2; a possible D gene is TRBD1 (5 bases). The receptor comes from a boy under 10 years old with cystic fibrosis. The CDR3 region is CASSREVVPSGHGYTF. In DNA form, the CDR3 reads TGTGCCAGCAGCCGGGAGGTAGTCCCCTCAGGGCATGGCTACACCTTC.